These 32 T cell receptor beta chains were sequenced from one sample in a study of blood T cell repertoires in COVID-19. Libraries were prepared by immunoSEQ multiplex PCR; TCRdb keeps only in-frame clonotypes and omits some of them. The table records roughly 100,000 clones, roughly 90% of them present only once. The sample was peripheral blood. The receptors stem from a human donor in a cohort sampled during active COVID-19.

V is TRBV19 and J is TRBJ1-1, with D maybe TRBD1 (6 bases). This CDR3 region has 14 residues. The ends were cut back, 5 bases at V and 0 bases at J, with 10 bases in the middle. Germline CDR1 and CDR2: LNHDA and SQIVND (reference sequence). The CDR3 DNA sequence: TGTGCCAGTAGTTGGCAGGGGTTGAACACTGAAGCTTTCTTT. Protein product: CASSWQGLNTEAFF.

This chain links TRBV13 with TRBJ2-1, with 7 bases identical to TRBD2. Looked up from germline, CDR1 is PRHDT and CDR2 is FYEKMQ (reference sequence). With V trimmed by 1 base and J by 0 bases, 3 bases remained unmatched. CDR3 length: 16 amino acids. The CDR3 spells CASSLVGGGSYNEQFF. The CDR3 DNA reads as TGTGCCAGCAGCTTAGTGGGCGGGGGCTCCTACAATGAGCAGTTCTTC.

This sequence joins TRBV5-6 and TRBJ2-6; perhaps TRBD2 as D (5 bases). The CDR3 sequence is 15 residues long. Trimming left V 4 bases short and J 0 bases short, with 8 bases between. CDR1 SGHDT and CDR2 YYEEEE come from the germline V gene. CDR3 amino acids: CASSLRASGANVLTF. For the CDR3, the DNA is TGTGCCAGCAGCCTGCGGGCCTCTGGGGCCAACGTCCTGACTTTC.

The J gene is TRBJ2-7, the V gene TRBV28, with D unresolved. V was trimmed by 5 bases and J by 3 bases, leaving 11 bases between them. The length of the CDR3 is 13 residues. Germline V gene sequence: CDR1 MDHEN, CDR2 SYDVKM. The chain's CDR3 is CASSPVGFYEQYF. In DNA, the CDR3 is TGTGCCAGCAGTCCCGTCGGGTTCTACGAGCAGTACTTC.

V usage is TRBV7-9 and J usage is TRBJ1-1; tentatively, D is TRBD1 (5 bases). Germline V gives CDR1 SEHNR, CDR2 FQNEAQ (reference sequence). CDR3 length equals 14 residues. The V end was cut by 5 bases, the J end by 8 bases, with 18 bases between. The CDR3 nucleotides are TGTGCCAGCAGCCACCGGGACTGGCCCCTAGAAGCTTTCTTT. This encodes CASSHRDWPLEAFF.

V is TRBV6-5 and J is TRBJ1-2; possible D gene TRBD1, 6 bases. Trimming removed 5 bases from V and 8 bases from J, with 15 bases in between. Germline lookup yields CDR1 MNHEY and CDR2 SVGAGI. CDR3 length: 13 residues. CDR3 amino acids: CASSQPGAHGYTF. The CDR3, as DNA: TGTGCCAGCAGTCAACCAGGGGCGCACGGCTACACCTTC.

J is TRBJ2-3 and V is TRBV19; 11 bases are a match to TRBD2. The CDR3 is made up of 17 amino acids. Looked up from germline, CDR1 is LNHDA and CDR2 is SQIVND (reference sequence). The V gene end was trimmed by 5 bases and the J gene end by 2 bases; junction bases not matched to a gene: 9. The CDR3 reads CASSLKPGLAATDTQYF. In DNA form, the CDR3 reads TGTGCCAGTAGTCTCAAACCGGGACTAGCGGCCACAGATACGCAGTATTTT.

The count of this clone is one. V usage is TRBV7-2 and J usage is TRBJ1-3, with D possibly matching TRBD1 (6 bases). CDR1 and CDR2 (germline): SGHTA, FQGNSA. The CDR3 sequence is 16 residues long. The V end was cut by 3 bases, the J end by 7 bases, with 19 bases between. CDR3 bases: TGTGCCAGCAGCTTGTCCCCCCCAGGACAGTCCAACACCATATATTTT. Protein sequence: CASSLSPPGQSNTIYF.

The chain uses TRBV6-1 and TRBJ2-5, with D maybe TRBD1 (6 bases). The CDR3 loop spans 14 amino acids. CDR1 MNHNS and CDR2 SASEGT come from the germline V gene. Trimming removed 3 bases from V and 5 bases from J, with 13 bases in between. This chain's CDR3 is CASSEYREFETQYF. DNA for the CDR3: TGTGCCAGCAGTGAGTACAGGGAATTCGAGACCCAGTACTTC.

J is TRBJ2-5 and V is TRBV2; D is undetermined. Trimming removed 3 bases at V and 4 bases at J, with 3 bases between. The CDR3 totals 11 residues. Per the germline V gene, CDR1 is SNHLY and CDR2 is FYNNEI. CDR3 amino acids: CASSDRETQYF. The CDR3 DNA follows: TGTGCCAGCAGTGATCGAGAGACCCAGTACTTC.

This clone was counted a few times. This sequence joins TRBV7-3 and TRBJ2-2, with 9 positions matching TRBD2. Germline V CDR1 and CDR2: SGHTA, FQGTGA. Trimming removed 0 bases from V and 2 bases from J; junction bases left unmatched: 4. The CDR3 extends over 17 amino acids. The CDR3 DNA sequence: TGTGCCAGCAGCTTAACTAGCGGGGGCCTAAACACCGGGGAGCTGTTTTTT. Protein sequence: CASSLTSGGLNTGELFF.

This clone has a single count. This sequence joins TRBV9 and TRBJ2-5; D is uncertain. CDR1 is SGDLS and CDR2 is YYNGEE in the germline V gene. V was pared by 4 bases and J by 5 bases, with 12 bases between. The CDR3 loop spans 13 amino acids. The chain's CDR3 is CASSPLLSETQYF. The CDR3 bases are TGTGCCAGCAGCCCACTGTTGTCGGAGACCCAGTACTTC.

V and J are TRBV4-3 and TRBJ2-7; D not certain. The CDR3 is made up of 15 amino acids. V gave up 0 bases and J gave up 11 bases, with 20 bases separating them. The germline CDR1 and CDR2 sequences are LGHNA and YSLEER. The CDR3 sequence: CASSQDQSALVKKYF. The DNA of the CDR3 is TGCGCCAGCAGCCAAGATCAATCGGCCCTAGTGAAGAAGTACTTC.

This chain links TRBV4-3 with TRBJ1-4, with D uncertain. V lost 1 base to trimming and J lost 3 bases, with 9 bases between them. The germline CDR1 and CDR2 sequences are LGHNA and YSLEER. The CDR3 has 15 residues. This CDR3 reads CASSQALGPNEKLFF. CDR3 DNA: TGCGCCAGCAGCCAAGCACTTGGGCCTAATGAAAAACTGTTTTTT.

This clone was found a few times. This CDR3 is CASSIPRALNQPQHF. The CDR3 coding sequence is TGTGCCAGTAGTATACCGAGGGCTCTCAATCAGCCCCAGCATTTT. The chain links TRBV19 to TRBJ1-5; unclear D gene. Germline lookup yields CDR1 LNHDA and CDR2 SQIVND (reference sequence). Trimming removed 2 bases from V and 3 bases from J, with 11 bases in between. CDR3 length equals 15 residues.

The CDR3 nucleotides read TGTGCCAGCAGTTACTCGTTAACTAGCGGGGCAGATACGCAGTATTTT. Its protein product is CASSYSLTSGADTQYF. This chain uses TRBV6-2 or TRBV6-3 with TRBJ2-3, with TRBD2 matching over 10 bases. The CDR3 is 16 amino acids. With V trimmed by 0 bases and J by 4 bases, 4 bases remained unmatched. Looked up from germline, CDR1 is MNHEY and CDR2 is SVGEGT.

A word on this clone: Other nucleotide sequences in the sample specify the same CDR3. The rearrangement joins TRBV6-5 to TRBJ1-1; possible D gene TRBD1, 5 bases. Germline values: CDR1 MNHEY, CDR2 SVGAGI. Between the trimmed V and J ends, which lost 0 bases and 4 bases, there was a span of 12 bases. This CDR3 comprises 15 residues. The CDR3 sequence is CASSYSNRGGTEAFF. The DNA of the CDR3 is TGTGCCAGCAGTTACTCAAACCGCGGGGGCACTGAAGCTTTCTTT.

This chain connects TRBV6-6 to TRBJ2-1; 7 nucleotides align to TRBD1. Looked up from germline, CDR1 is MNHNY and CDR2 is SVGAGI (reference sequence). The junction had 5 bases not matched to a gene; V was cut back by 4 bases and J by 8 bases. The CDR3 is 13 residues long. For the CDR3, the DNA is TGTGCCAGCAGTTTACAGGGGCGGGATGAGCAGTTCTTC. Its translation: CASSLQGRDEQFF.

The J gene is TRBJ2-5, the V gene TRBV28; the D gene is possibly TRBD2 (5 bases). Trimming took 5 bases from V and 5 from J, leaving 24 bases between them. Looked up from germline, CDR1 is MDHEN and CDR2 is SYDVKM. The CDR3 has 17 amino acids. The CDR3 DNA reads TGTGCCAGCAGTCCACGATCGTGGGGAGTCGGTTTGGAGACCCAGTACTTC. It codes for CASSPRSWGVGLETQYF.

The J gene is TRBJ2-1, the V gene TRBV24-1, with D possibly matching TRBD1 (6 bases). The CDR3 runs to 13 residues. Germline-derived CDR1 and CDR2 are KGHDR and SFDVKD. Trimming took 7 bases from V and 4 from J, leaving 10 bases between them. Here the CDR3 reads CATRDSPYNEQFF. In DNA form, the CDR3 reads TGTGCCACCAGGGACAGTCCTTACAATGAGCAGTTCTTC.

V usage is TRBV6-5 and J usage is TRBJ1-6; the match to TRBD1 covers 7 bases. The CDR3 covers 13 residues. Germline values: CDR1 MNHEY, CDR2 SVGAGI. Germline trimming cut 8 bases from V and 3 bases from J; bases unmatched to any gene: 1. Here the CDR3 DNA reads TGTGCCAGCCGGACAGGCTATAATTCACCCCTCCACTTT. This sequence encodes CASRTGYNSPLHF.

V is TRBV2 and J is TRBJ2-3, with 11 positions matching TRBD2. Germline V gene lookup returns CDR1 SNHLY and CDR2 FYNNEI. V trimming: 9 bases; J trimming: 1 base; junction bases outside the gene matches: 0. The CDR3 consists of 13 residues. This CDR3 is CARGLAGTDTQYF. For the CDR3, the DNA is TGTGCCAGGGGACTAGCGGGCACAGATACGCAGTATTTT.

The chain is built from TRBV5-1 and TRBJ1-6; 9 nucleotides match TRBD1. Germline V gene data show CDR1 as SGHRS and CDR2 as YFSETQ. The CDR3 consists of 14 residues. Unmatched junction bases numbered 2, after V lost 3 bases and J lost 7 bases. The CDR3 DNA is TGCGCCAGCAGCTGGGACAGGGACAATTCACCCCTCCACTTT. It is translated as CASSWDRDNSPLHF.

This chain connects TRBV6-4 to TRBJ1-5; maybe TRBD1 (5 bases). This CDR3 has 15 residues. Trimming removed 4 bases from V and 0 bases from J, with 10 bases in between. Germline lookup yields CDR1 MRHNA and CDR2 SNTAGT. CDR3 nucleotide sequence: TGTGCCAGCAGTGCAGAGGGACTTAGCAATCAGCCCCAGCATTTT. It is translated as CASSAEGLSNQPQHF.

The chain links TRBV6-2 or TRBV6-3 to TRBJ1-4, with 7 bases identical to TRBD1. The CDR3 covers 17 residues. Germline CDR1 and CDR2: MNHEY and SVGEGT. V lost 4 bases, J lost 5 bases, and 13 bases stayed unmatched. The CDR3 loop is CASSSHRPGQNNEKLFF. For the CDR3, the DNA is TGTGCCAGCAGTTCCCACCGGCCGGGACAGAACAATGAAAAACTGTTTTTT.

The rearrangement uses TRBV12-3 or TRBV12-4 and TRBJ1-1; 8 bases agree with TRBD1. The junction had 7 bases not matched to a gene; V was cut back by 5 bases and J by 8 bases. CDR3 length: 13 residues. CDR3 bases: TGTGCCAGCAGTCCGCAGGGGGCCTCGGAAGCTTTCTTT. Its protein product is CASSPQGASEAFF.

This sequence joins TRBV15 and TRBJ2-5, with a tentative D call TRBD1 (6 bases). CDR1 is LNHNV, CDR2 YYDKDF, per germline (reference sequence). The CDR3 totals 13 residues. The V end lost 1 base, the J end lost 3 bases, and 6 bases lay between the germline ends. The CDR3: CATSRAGEETQYF. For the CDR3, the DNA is TGTGCCACCAGCAGAGCAGGGGAAGAGACCCAGTACTTC.

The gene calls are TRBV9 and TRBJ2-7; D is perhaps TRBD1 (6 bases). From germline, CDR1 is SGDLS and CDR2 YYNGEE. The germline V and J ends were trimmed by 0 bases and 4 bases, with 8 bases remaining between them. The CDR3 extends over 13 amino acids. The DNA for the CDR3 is TGTGCCAGCAGCGTAGCGACAGGTTACGAGCAGTACTTC. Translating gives CASSVATGYEQYF. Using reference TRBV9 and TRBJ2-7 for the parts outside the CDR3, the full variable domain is DSGVTQTPKHLITATGQRVTLRCSPRSGDLSVYWYQQSLDQGLQFLIQYYNGEERAKGNILERFSAQQFPDLHSELNLSSLELGDSALYFCASSVATGYEQYFGPGTRLTVT.

The CDR3 here is CASSYGRGGSDTQYF. The CDR3 DNA reads as TGTGCCAGCAGTTACGGGCGGGGGGGGTCAGATACGCAGTATTTT. The chain combines TRBV6-2 or TRBV6-3 with TRBJ2-3; 9 positions agree with TRBD2. Losses at the gene ends were 2 bases for V and 4 bases for J; bases not matched to a gene: 4. Germline V CDR1 and CDR2: MNHEY, SVGEGT. This CDR3 has 15 amino acids.

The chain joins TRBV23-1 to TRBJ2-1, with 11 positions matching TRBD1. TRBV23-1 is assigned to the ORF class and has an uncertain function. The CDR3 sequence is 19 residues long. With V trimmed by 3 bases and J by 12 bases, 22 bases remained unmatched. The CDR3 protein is CASSHQDRGRVRGLFWQFF. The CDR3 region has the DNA TGCGCCAGCAGTCATCAGGACAGGGGGCGAGTTAGGGGACTGTTCTGGCAGTTCTTC.

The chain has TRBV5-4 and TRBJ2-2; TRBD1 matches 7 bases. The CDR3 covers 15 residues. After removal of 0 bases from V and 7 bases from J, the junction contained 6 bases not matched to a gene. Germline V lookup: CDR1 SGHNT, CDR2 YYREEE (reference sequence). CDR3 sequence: CASSLEGGWDGELFF. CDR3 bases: TGTGCCAGCAGCTTGGAAGGGGGCTGGGACGGGGAGCTGTTTTTT.

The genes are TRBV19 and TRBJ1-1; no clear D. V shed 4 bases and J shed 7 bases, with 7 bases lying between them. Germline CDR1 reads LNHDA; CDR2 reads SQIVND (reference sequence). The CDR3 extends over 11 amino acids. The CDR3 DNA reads TGTGCCAGTAGTAACCGGGGTGAAGCTTTCTTT. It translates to CASSNRGEAFF.